Following are 21 T cell receptor beta chains from one sample sequenced in a study of shared clonotypes between healthy human individuals. The method was immunoSEQ multiplex PCR; TCRdb's version includes in-frame clones alone and lacks a portion of them. Of over a million clones listed, approximately 70% were seen once; the top ten hold approximately 1.5%. The sample was memory CD4+ T cells sorted from blood. Subset denoted: CD45RA-negative fraction. Source of these receptors: a man between 18 and 35 years old in good health.

This sequence joins TRBV4-3 and TRBJ2-3, with D possibly matching TRBD2 (7 bases). Trimming took 1 base from V and 2 from J, leaving 16 bases between them. The CDR3 contains 17 residues. Looked up from germline, CDR1 is LGHNA and CDR2 is YSLEER. The CDR3 protein is CASSQGGGGLNTDTQYF. Written as DNA, the CDR3 is TGCGCCAGCAGCCAAGGGGGAGGGGGACTGAACACAGATACGCAGTATTTT.

The sample holds many counts of this clone. CDR3 sequence: CASSWGQGGGYTF. The DNA of the CDR3 is TGTGCCAGCAGCTGGGGACAGGGAGGGGGCTACACCTTC. This rearrangement joins TRBV27 to TRBJ1-2; 9 bases align to TRBD1. The CDR3 consists of 13 residues. Germline CDR1 is MNHEY and CDR2 is SMNVEV (reference sequence). The V and J ends lost 6 bases and 8 bases, in that order; junction bases with no gene match: 7.

This rearrangement joins TRBV6-6 to TRBJ1-4; D is ambiguous. CDR1 MNHNY and CDR2 SVGAGI come from the germline V gene (reference sequence). The ends were cut back, 2 bases at V and 10 bases at J, with 14 bases in the middle. The CDR3 spans 14 residues. The CDR3 region is CASSYSNLDGKLFF. The CDR3 coding sequence is TGTGCCAGCAGTTACAGCAACTTGGACGGAAAACTGTTTTTT.

This chain joins TRBV6-5 and TRBJ1-1; possible D gene TRBD1, 5 bases. Looked up from germline, CDR1 is MNHEY and CDR2 is SVGAGI. Trimming took 2 bases from V and 0 from J, leaving 10 bases between them. This CDR3 has 15 amino acids. In DNA, the CDR3 is TGTGCCAGCAGTTACCGGGGACTCTTGAACACTGAAGCTTTCTTT. This translates into CASSYRGLLNTEAFF.

The V gene is TRBV7-8, the J gene TRBJ1-6; D gene unclear. Trimming took off 1 base at V and 0 bases at J, with 13 bases between the two ends. From germline, CDR1 is SGHVS and CDR2 FQNEAQ. This CDR3 region has 18 residues. This chain's CDR3 is CASSLESLPTSYNSPLHF. CDR3 DNA: TGTGCCAGCAGCTTAGAATCTCTGCCGACCTCCTATAATTCACCCCTCCACTTT. The whole variable domain, remainder taken from reference TRBV7-8 and TRBJ1-6, is GAGVSQSPRYKVAKRGQDVALRCDPISGHVSLFWYQQALGQGPEFLTYFQNEAQLDKSGLPSDRFFAERPEGSVSTLKIQRTQQEDSAVYLCASSLESLPTSYNSPLHFGNGTRLTVT.

This clone was observed once. This chain links TRBV27 with TRBJ1-4; D is unresolved. In germline, CDR1 is MNHEY, CDR2 SMNVEV (reference sequence). The V and J ends lost 2 bases and 7 bases respectively, with 8 bases between them. The CDR3 length is 13 residues. The CDR3 region is CASSLTESEKLFF. In DNA form, the CDR3 reads TGTGCCAGCAGTTTAACGGAAAGTGAAAAACTGTTTTTT.

About this clone: One end of the junction fails to match germline, which may point to a read error. The V and J genes are TRBV6-1 and TRBJ1-5; a weak D match, TRBD1 (5 bases). Germline CDR1 MNHNS, CDR2 SASEGT. CDR3 size: 16 residues. The CDR3 reads CASSEGAPNSNQPQHF. The DNA of the CDR3 is TGTGCCAGCAGCGAAGGGGCACCAAATAGCAATCAGCCCCAGCATTTT.

The V gene is TRBV7-8, the J gene TRBJ1-6; D remains unclear. Between the trimmed V and J ends, which lost 7 bases and 7 bases, there was a span of 14 bases. Germline V gene sequence: CDR1 SGHVS, CDR2 FQNEAQ. The CDR3 contains 14 residues. The CDR3 reads CASTYPGFNSPLHF. As DNA, the CDR3 is TGTGCCAGCACCTACCCCGGGTTCAATTCACCCCTCCACTTT.

The rearrangement joins TRBV6-1 to TRBJ1-6; D call uncertain. Trimming shortened V by 5 bases and J by 0 bases, and 5 bases separated the two germline ends. The CDR3 contains 14 residues. CDR1 and CDR2 (germline): MNHNS, SASEGT. The CDR3 DNA is TGTGCCAGCAGTACGAGCTCCTATAATTCACCCCTCCACTTT. Residues: CASSTSSYNSPLHF.

J is TRBJ1-4 and V is TRBV5-1; no clear D gene. The V and J ends lost 2 bases and 4 bases respectively, with 12 bases between them. This CDR3 is built from 15 residues. Germline V gene lookup returns CDR1 SGHRS and CDR2 YFSETQ. CDR3 amino acids: CASSFGAIVNEKLFF. DNA of the CDR3: TGCGCCAGCAGCTTCGGTGCAATTGTTAATGAAAAACTGTTTTTT.

J is TRBJ1-5 and V is TRBV2, with TRBD1 matching 7 bases. Germline CDR1 reads SNHLY; CDR2 reads FYNNEI. The CDR3 runs 14 residues. The V segment lost 7 bases and the J segment 7 bases; nucleotides outside the gene matches: 10. This CDR3 reads CASKGGTVRQPQHF. CDR3 bases: TGTGCCAGCAAGGGGGGGACAGTCCGCCAGCCCCAGCATTTT.

The rearrangement joins TRBV7-2 to TRBJ2-6; D uncertain. Germline CDR1 and CDR2: SGHTA and FQGNSA. CDR3 size: 17 residues. With 3 bases removed from V and 1 base from J, the gap between germline ends came to 13 bases. This CDR3 reads CASSFALPTSGANVLTF. The CDR3 nucleotides are TGTGCCAGCAGCTTTGCTTTGCCGACATCTGGGGCCAACGTCCTGACTTTC.

This clone was seen once. The chain links TRBV2 to TRBJ2-3; either TRBD1 or TRBD2 may supply D (5 bases each). V lost 9 bases and J 6 bases, leaving 13 bases between the germline ends. Germline V CDR1 and CDR2: SNHLY, FYNNEI. There are 12 residues in the CDR3. CDR3 DNA: TGTGCCAGGGGGACCCGGGCGGATACGCAGTATTTT. This gives the protein CARGTRADTQYF.

The V and J genes are TRBV6-1 and TRBJ1-4; 9 bases fit TRBD1. This CDR3 region has 16 residues. Germline V lookup: CDR1 MNHNS, CDR2 SASEGT. The J segment lost 7 bases and the V segment lost 2 bases, leaving 8 bases of the junction unmatched. The CDR3 reads CASSETQGQGAEKLFF. CDR3 nucleotides: TGTGCCAGCAGTGAAACCCAGGGACAGGGAGCTGAAAAACTGTTTTTT.

This clone was seen more than once but under ten times. The chain joins TRBV7-6 to TRBJ2-7, with no clear D. The CDR3 totals 14 residues. The ends were cut back, 1 base at V and 3 bases at J, with 10 bases in the middle. Germline loops: CDR1 SGHVS, CDR2 FNYEAQ. CDR3 in amino acids: CASSLEFRSYEQYF. In nucleotides, the CDR3 is TGTGCCAGCAGCTTAGAATTCAGGAGCTACGAGCAGTACTTC. The complete variable domain, with remaining parts taken from reference TRBV7-6 and TRBJ2-7, reads GAGVSQSPRYKVTKRGQDVALRCDPISGHVSLYWYRQALGQGPEFLTYFNYEAQQDKSGLPNDRFSAERPEGSISTLTIQRTEQRDSAMYRCASSLEFRSYEQYFGPGTRLTVT.

The CDR3 bases are TGTGCCAGCAGCTTAGTTGTAGCTTCGGATGGCTACACCTTC. As protein: CASSLVVASDGYTF. The V gene is TRBV7-9, the J gene TRBJ1-2; D uncertain. Trimming pared 1 base from V and 6 bases from J, leaving 12 bases between. CDR1 is SEHNR and CDR2 is FQNEAQ in the germline V gene (reference sequence). The CDR3 consists of 14 residues.

This chain uses TRBV2 with TRBJ1-2; the D gene is possibly TRBD1 (6 bases). Trimming took off 5 bases at V and 2 bases at J, with 15 bases between the two ends. There are 15 residues in the CDR3. Germline loops: CDR1 SNHLY, CDR2 FYNNEI. CDR3 in DNA: TGTGCCAGCAGTTTACAGGGCGGTGGGAACTATGGCTACACCTTC. Amino acid sequence: CASSLQGGGNYGYTF.

The J gene is TRBJ1-1, the V gene TRBV15; 8 nucleotides align to TRBD1. The CDR3 contains 15 residues. V lost 5 bases, J lost 0 bases, and 5 bases stayed unmatched. From germline, CDR1 is LNHNV and CDR2 YYDKDF (reference sequence). CDR3 nucleotides: TGTGCCACCAGCCCCCGGGACAGGCTGAACACTGAAGCTTTCTTT. Its protein product is CATSPRDRLNTEAFF.

The chain employs TRBV6-5 and TRBJ2-7; possible D gene TRBD1, 5 bases. This CDR3 region has 14 residues. The V gene lost 2 bases and the J gene lost 5 bases, with 13 bases spanning the gap. Germline V gives CDR1 MNHEY, CDR2 SVGAGI. The CDR3 loop reads CASSYTRERHEQYF. The CDR3 nucleotides read TGTGCCAGCAGTTACACCAGGGAACGGCACGAGCAGTACTTC.

The rearrangement joins TRBV11-3 to TRBJ2-5; 10 bases are a match to TRBD2. The ends lost 2 bases at V and 4 bases at J; junction bases unmatched: 7. Germline V gives CDR1 SGHNT, CDR2 YENEEA. The length of the CDR3 is 16 residues. The CDR3 nucleotides are TGTGCCAGCAGCTTAATGGCCAGCGGGGGGGGAGAGACCCAGTACTTC. Translating gives CASSLMASGGGETQYF.

Details on this clone: The same CDR3 can be traced to other DNA sequences in this sample. The V gene is TRBV5-6, the J gene TRBJ2-1; 10 nucleotides align to TRBD1. Germline CDR1 reads SGHDT; CDR2 reads YYEEEE. The CDR3 has 15 amino acids. V lost 3 bases and J lost 7; bases outside the gene matches: 7. The CDR3 DNA sequence: TGTGCCAGCAGCTCCTGGGACAGGGGAGGGAATGAGCAGTTCTTC. It yields the protein CASSSWDRGGNEQFF.